Listed below are T cell receptor beta chains from one sample, sequenced in a study of control samples from healthy donors and cancer patients. Clones were sequenced by immunoSEQ multiplex PCR, and TCRdb holds only the in-frame ones, with some missing. Of around 140,000 clones in the sample, around 92% were seen once. The sample comprised blood. Source of these receptors: a woman aged 45-59 years in good health. Both conserved end residues are part of each CDR3. A D gene is named only where the DNA matches it firmly. Rows give clone size only sometimes, using once, few, many, or a class for an expanded clone.

cdr3_nt	cdr3_aa	clone_size	v_call	j_call	d_call
TGTGCCAGCAGCTTGGAGGACTCTGGGGCCAACGTCCTGACTTTC	CASSLEDSGANVLTF	-	TRBV11-1	TRBJ2-6	-
TGCAGCGTCACGTCAGGAGACCCCTACGAGCAGTACTTC	CSVTSGDPYEQYF	-	TRBV29-1	TRBJ2-7	-
TGCGCCAGCAGCCGGGACGGAAGTAGCAATCAGCCCCAGCATTTT	CASSRDGSSNQPQHF	-	TRBV5-1	TRBJ1-5	-
TGTGCCAGCTCTCCCAGGGGCAGGGGCACTGAAGCTTTCTTT	CASSPRGRGTEAFF	-	TRBV18	TRBJ1-1	-
TGTGCCAGCAGCCAAACCGGGGGCCGCGATCAGCCCCAGCATTTT	CASSQTGGRDQPQHF	-	TRBV7-9	TRBJ1-5	-
TGTGCCATCAGATTAGACAGGGGGAGTTCACCCCTCCACTTT	CAIRLDRGSSPLHF	-	TRBV10-3	TRBJ1-6	TRBD1
TGTGCCTGGGAGTCCGAGAACACAGGGTATAGCAATCAGCCCCAGCATTTT	CAWESENTGYSNQPQHF	-	TRBV30	TRBJ1-5	-
TGCGCCAGCAGCTTGGCCTCTGGGGGTCGGGAAAAACTGTTTTTT	CASSLASGGREKLFF	-	TRBV5-1	TRBJ1-4	-
TGTGCCACCAGCTCTGAGACGGGGGTCTATGGCTACACCTTC	CATSSETGVYGYTF	-	TRBV15	TRBJ1-2	-
TGTGCCAGTAGTATGACAGCATTCTCTGGAAACACCATATATTTT	CASSMTAFSGNTIYF	-	TRBV19	TRBJ1-3	-
TGTGCCAGCAGCAAGGGGGACAGGAAGAATTCACCCCTCCACTTT	CASSKGDRKNSPLHF	-	TRBV5-4	TRBJ1-6	TRBD1
TGTGCCAGCAGCCGGACCCCTCTAACCGGGGAGCTGTTTTTT	CASSRTPLTGELFF	-	TRBV3-1/TRBV3-2	TRBJ2-2	-
TGTGCCAGCAGTTTCGGGGGGCCCCCTTTGAGTGAGCAGTTCTTC	CASSFGGPPLSEQFF	-	TRBV6-6	TRBJ2-1	-
TGTGCCAGCAGTTTAGGGCGGCGCCGACGGGCTTTCTTT	CASSLGRRRRAFF	-	TRBV12-3/TRBV12-4	TRBJ1-1	-
TGCGCCAGCAGCTTTGCGCCCACGACAGGGGGCTTCGATTCACCCCTCCACTTT	CASSFAPTTGGFDSPLHF	-	TRBV5-1	TRBJ1-6	TRBD1
TGCGCCAGCAGTCGCGGGACACAATATTACAATGAGCAGTTCTTC	CASSRGTQYYNEQFF	-	TRBV5-1	TRBJ2-1	-
TGTGCCTGGAGTGTACGGGGGATAGCCAAAAACATTCAGTACTTC	CAWSVRGIAKNIQYF	-	TRBV30	TRBJ2-4	-
TGTGCCTCTGGGACTAGCGCCAATGAGCAGTTCTTC	CASGTSANEQFF	-	TRBV15	TRBJ2-1	TRBD2
TGTGCCGGACGGACAGGGAGCACAGATACGCAGTATTTT	CAGRTGSTDTQYF	-	TRBV6-5	TRBJ2-3	TRBD1
TGTGCCAGCAGCCGAAGCGCGTACTATGGCTACACCTTC	CASSRSAYYGYTF	-	TRBV12-3/TRBV12-4	TRBJ1-2	-
TGTGCCAGCAGCAATGGGGTCGGGGAGCTGTTTTTT	CASSNGVGELFF	-	TRBV27	TRBJ2-2	-
TGTGCCAGCAGCTCCGGGACAGGCAACAATCAGCCCCAGCATTTT	CASSSGTGNNQPQHF	-	TRBV5-8	TRBJ1-5	TRBD1
TGTGCCAGTACCATGTGGGGGGCGTCCAGCAATCAGCCCCAGCATTTT	CASTMWGASSNQPQHF	-	TRBV19	TRBJ1-5	-
TGTGCCAGCAGCCCCCAGGGCCACGAGCAGTACTTC	CASSPQGHEQYF	-	TRBV7-6	TRBJ2-7	-
TGTGCCAGCTCACTGGTGACTGGCCCTGAAGCTTTCTTT	CASSLVTGPEAFF	-	TRBV18	TRBJ1-1	-
TGTGCCTGGGAGCAGGGAACAGGACAGGGGACTTCACCCCTCCACTTT	CAWEQGTGQGTSPLHF	-	TRBV30	TRBJ1-6	TRBD1
TGTGCCAGCAGTTACCGGACAGGGTCTGACGCAGGAGCTTTCTTT	CASSYRTGSDAGAFF	-	TRBV6-5	TRBJ1-1	TRBD1
TGTGCCAGCAGTTCACTAAAGATCGATGAGCAGTTCTTC	CASSSLKIDEQFF	-	TRBV6-6	TRBJ2-1	-
TGTGCCAGCAGTGAATTACCCCTCCGGAATTCACCCCTCCACTTT	CASSELPLRNSPLHF	-	TRBV6-1	TRBJ1-6	-
TGCAGTGCTGCCGGGAGTGTCGGGAATACGCAGTATTTT	CSAAGSVGNTQYF	-	TRBV29-1	TRBJ2-3	-
TGTGCCAGCAGCCCATGGCCGGCTGACTATGGCTACACCTTC	CASSPWPADYGYTF	-	TRBV5-6	TRBJ1-2	-
TGTGCCAGTAGTATAGGCGCGATGAGTGAGCAGTTCTTC	CASSIGAMSEQFF	few	TRBV19	TRBJ2-1	-
TGTGCCAGCAGTTACTCGACTGGTGAAGCTTTCTTT	CASSYSTGEAFF	-	TRBV6-5	TRBJ1-1	-
TGTGCCAGCCTTGGGACAGACTATGGCTACACCTTC	CASLGTDYGYTF	once	TRBV5-5	TRBJ1-2	TRBD1
TGTGCCAGCAGCCTGCTAGAGAACTATGGCTACACCTTC	CASSLLENYGYTF	-	TRBV3-1/TRBV3-2	TRBJ1-2	-
TGTGCCAGCAGCCGACTCCGGGACAGGGAAAGCGAGCAGTTCTTC	CASSRLRDRESEQFF	-	TRBV3-1/TRBV3-2	TRBJ2-1	TRBD1
TGCGCCAGCAGCCAAGGCGAAGGGTCCTTTGGCTACACCTTC	CASSQGEGSFGYTF	-	TRBV4-1	TRBJ1-2	-
TGCGCCAGCAGTCAACGGGAGGGACATGGAACTAACTATGGCTACACCTTC	CASSQREGHGTNYGYTF	-	TRBV23-1	TRBJ1-2	-
TGTGCCACCAGCAGAGATGGGGATACGCAGTATTTT	CATSRDGDTQYF	-	TRBV15	TRBJ2-3	-
TGTGCCACCAGCAGATTGGGCAGGGGAAGTCCGAGCTACACCTTC	CATSRLGRGSPSYTF	-	TRBV15	TRBJ1-2	-
TGTGCCAGTAGTATTCAACTGAGCTCCTACGAGCAGTACTTC	CASSIQLSSYEQYF	-	TRBV19	TRBJ2-7	-
TGCGCCAGCAGCCATGTCGGCCTTCAAGTTGTAAAACTGTTTTTT	CASSHVGLQVVKLFF	-	TRBV4-1	TRBJ1-4	-
TGTGCCAGCAGTCACCGACCCACTGAAGCTTTCTTT	CASSHRPTEAFF	-	TRBV28	TRBJ1-1	-
TGTGCCAGTAGTATAAACAGGAAAGAGACCCAGTACTTC	CASSINRKETQYF	-	TRBV19	TRBJ2-5	-
TGTGCCAGCAGTCAAGACAGTCAGCAGTTCTTC	CASSQDSQQFF	once	TRBV12-3/TRBV12-4	TRBJ2-1	-